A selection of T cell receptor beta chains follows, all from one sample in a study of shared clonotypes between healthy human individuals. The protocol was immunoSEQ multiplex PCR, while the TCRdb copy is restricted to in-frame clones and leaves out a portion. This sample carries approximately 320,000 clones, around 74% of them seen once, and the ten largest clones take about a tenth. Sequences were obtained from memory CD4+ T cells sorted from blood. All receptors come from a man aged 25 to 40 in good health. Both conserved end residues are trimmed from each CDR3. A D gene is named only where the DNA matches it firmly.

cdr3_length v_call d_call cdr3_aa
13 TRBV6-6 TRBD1 ASSSHDRGDETQY
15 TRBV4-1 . ASSQGLQGDSNQPQH
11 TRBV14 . ASSRSTTSEAF
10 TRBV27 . ASSLYGGTQY
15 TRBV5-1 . ASSLGVSAGSGNTIY
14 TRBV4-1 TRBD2 ASSPVSGSSYNEQF
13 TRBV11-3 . ASSAGQNLQETQY
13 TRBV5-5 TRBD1 ASSSDRGKTGELF
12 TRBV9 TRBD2 ASSPGTSRHEQY
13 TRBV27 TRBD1 ASSLTGTGGYEQY
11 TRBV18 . ASSPVLAETQY
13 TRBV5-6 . ASSYDRIGTGELF
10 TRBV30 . AWSVSTISQF
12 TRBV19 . ASRMPGDTYGYT
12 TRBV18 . ASSPSSSYNEQF
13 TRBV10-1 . ASRKTRSHSTEQF
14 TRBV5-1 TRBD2 ASSSLGLAGSYEQY
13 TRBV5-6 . ASSGGGALGNEQF
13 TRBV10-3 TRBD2 AISESPGGRETQY
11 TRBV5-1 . ASSFQGPDTQY
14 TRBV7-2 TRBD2 ASSGPGLAEYNEQF
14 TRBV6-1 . ASSERFRFLNNEQF
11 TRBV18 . ASSPNYVETQY
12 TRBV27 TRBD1 ASSGTGGHQPQH
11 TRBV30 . AWSVRVSDTQY
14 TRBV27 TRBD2 ASSAPSGSSYNEQF
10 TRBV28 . ASKQISYGYT
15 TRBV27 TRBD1 ASSLRRGRSSGNTIY
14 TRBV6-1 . ASSVFSGSSYNEQF
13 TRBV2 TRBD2 ASSRNGLAEETQY
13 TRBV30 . AWSLRGLANEKLF
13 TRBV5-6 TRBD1 ASSTNPGQGYEQY
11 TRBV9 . ASSVEVAYEQY
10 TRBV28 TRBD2 ASSTSGYEQY
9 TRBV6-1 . ASEQGYGYT
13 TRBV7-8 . ASSPQNRAAYEQY
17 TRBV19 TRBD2 ASTPAPGTSGSGGDTQY
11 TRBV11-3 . ASSLVSPNEQF
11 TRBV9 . ASSVGLSGELF
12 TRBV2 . ASSVRAANTEAF
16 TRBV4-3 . ASSQGRDPSSSYNEQF
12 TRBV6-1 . ASTRGTSIHEQY